This TCR beta chain was observed in a study of blood T cell repertoires in COVID-19. The overall study: Italy, Spain and the United States were the sources of the convalescent and acute COVID-19 samples.

A note on this clone: Other DNA sequences of this sample code for an identical CDR3.

With 1 base clipped from V and 3 bases from J, the junction kept 3 bases outside the gene matches. The CDR3 totals 14 residues. CDR1 is SGHKS, CDR2 YYEKEE, per germline (reference sequence). How the authors handled the data: Reference gene primer amplification in the assay estimated nucleated cell counts. Produced via immunoSEQ multiplex PCR; TCRdb's table is partial and in-frame only. V and J calls and clone size are as listed in that table; D and trimming were resolved from the DNA. The sample shows about 200,000 clones, 75% to 90% of them seen only once. Specimen: peripheral blood. This receptor was identified in a man aged 40-50 years with acute or convalescent COVID-19. The V call is TRBV5-5, the J call TRBJ1-1; 7 positions agree with TRBD1. As DNA, the CDR3 is TGTGCCAGCAGCTTGAGACAGGGAGACACTGAAGCTTTCTTT. Encoded protein: CASSLRQGDTEAFF.